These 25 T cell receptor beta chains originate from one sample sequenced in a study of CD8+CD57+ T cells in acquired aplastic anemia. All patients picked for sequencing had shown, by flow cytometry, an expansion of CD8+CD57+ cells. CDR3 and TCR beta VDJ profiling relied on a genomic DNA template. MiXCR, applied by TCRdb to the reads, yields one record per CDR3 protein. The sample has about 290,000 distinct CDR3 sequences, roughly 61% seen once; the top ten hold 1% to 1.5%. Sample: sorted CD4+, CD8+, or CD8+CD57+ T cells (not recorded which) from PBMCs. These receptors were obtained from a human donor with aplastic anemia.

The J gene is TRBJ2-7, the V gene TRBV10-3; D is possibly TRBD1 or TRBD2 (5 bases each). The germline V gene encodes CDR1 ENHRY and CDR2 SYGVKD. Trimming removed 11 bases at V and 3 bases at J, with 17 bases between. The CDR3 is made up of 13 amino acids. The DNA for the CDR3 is TGTGCCGTCTGCCGGGACCACAACTACGAGCAGTACTTC. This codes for CAVCRDHNYEQYF.

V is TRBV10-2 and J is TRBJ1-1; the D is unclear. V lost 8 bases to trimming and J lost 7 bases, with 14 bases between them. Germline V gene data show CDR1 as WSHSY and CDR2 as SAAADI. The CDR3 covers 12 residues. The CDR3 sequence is CASRMGKIEAFF. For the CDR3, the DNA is TGCGCCAGCCGCATGGGGAAGATTGAAGCTTTCTTT.

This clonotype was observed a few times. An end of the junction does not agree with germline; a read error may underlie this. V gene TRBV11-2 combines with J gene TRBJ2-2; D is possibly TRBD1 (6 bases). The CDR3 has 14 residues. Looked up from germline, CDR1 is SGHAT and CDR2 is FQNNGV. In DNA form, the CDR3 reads TGTGCCAGCAGACAGGGCCAGAACGCCGGGGAGCTGTTTTTT. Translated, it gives CASRQGQNAGELFF.

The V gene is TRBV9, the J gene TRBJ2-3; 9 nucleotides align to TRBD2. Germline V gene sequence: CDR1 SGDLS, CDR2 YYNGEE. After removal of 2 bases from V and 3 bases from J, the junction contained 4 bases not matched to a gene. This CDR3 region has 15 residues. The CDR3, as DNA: TGTGCCAGCAGCGTTGGACTAGCGTTTACAGATACGCAGTATTTT. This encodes CASSVGLAFTDTQYF.

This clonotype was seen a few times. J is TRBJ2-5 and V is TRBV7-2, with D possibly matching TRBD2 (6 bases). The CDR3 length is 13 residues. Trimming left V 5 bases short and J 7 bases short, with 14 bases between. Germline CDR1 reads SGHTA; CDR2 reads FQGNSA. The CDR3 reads CASSPWDLGTQYF. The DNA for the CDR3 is TGTGCCAGCAGCCCATGGGACTTGGGGACCCAGTACTTC.

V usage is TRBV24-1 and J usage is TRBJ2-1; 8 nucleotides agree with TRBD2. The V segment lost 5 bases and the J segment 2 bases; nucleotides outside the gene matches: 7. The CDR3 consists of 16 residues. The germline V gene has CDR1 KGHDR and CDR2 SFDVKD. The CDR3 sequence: CATSGTSGETYNEQFF. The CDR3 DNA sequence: TGTGCCACCAGTGGCACTAGCGGTGAGACCTACAATGAGCAGTTCTTC.

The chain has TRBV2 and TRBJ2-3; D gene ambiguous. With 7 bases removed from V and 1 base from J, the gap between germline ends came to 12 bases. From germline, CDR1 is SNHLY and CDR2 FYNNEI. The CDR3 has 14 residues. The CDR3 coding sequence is TGTGCCAGCAATGGGCCCCGTGGCACAGATACGCAGTATTTT. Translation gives CASNGPRGTDTQYF.

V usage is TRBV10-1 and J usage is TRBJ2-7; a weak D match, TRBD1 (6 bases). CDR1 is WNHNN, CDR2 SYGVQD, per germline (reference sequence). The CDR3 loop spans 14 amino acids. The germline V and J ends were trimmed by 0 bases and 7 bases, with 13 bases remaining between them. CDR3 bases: TGCGCCAGCAGTGAGTCCACAGGGCATCGGGAGCAGTACTTC. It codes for CASSESTGHREQYF.

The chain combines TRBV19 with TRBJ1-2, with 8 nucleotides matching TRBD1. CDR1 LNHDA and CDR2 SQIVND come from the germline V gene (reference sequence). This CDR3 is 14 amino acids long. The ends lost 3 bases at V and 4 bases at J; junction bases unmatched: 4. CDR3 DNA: TGTGCCAGTAGTATCCTGGACAGGGCCTATGGCTACACCTTC. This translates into CASSILDRAYGYTF.

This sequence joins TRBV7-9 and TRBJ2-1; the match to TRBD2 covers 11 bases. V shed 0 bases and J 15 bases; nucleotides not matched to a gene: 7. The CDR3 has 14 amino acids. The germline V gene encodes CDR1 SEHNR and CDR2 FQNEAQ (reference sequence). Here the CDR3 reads CASSLAASGGRLFF. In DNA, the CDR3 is TGTGCCAGCAGCTTAGCGGCTAGCGGGGGGAGGTTGTTCTTC.

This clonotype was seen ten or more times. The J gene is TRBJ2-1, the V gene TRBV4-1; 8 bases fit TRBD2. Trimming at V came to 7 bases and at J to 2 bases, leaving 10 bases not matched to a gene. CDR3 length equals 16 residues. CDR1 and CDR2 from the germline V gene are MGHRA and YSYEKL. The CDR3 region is CASTKGSGGTYNEQFF. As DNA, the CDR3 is TGCGCCAGCACCAAAGGATCGGGGGGGACCTACAATGAGCAGTTCTTC.

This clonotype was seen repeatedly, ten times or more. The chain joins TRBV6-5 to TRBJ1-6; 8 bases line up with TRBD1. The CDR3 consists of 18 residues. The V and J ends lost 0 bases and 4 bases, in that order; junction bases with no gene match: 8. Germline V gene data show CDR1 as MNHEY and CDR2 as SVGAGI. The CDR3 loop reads CASSYSMSGGDYNSPLHF. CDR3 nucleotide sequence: TGTGCCAGCAGTTACTCGATGTCAGGGGGCGATTATAATTCACCCCTCCACTTT.

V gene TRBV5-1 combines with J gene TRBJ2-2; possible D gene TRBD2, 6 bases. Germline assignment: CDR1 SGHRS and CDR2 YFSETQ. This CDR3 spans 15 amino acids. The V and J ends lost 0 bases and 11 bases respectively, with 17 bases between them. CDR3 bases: TGCGCCAGCAGCTTGGGCGGGACCTCCTACAATGAGCTGTTTTTT. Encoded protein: CASSLGGTSYNELFF.

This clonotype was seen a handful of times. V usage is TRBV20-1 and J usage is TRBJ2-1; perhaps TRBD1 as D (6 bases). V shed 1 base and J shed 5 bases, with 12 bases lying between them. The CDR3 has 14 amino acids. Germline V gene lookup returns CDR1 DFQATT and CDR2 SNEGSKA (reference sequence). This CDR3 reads CSARAWTDHNEQFF. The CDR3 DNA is TGCAGTGCTAGAGCCTGGACAGACCACAATGAGCAGTTCTTC.

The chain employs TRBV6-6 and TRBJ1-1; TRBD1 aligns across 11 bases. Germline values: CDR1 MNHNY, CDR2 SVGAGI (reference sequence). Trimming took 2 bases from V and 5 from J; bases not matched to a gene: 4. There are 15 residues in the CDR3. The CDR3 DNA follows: TGTGCCAGCAGTTACGGGACAGGGGGTCGGACTGAAGCTTTCTTT. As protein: CASSYGTGGRTEAFF.

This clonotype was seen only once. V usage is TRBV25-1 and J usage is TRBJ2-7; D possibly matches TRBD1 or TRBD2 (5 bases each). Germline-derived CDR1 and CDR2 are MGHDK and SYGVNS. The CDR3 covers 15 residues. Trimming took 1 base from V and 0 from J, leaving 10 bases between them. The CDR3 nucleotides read TGTGCCAGCAGTGAATTTAAGGGGAGCTCCTACGAGCAGTACTTC. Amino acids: CASSEFKGSSYEQYF.

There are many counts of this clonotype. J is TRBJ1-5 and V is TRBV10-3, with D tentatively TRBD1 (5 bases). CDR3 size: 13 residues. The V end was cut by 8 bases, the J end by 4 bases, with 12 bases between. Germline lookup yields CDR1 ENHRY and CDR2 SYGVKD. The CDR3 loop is CAIGGGENQPQHF. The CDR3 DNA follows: TGTGCCATCGGGGGAGGTGAAAATCAGCCCCAGCATTTT.

CDR3 sequence reads: CASSLGVGGGFSPLHF. The CDR3 DNA is TGCGCCAGCAGCCTCGGAGTAGGGGGGGGTTTTTCACCCCTCCACTTT. V gene TRBV4-1 combines with J gene TRBJ1-6; possibly TRBD1 for D (6 bases). The CDR3 has 16 amino acids. V dropped 4 bases and J dropped 9 bases, with 19 bases sitting between them. Germline CDR1 is MGHRA and CDR2 is YSYEKL.

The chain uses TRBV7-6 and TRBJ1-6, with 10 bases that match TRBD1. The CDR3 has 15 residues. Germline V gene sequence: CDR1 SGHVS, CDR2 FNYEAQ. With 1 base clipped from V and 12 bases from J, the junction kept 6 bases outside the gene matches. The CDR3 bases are TGTGCCAGCAGCTTAGGTGTAGGGACAGGGGAACCCCTCCACTTT. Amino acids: CASSLGVGTGEPLHF.

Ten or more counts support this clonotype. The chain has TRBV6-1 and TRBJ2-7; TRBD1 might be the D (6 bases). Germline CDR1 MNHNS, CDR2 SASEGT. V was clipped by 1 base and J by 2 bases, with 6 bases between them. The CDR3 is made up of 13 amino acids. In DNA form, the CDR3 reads TGTGCCAGCAGTGAAGGGGGGCCCTACGAGCAGTACTTC. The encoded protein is CASSEGGPYEQYF.

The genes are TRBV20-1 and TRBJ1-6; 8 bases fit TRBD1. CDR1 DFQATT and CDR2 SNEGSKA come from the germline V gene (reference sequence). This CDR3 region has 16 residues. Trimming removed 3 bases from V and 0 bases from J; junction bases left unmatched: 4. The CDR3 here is CSARAGGPSYNSPLHF. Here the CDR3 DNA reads TGCAGTGCTAGGGCAGGGGGCCCCTCCTATAATTCACCCCTCCACTTT.

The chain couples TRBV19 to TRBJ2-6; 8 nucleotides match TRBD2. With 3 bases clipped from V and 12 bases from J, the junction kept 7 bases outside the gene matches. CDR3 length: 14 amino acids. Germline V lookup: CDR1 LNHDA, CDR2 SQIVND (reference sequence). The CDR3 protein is CASSIGGGVGVLTF. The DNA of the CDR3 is TGTGCCAGTAGTATCGGGGGGGGAGTCGGCGTCCTGACTTTC.

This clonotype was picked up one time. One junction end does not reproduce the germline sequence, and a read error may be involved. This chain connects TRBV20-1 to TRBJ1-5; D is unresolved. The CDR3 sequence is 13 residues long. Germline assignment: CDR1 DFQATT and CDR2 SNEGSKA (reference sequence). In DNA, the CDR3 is TGCAGTGCTAGAGAAGGCAGCAGTCAGCCCCAGCATTTT. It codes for CSAREGSSQPQHF.

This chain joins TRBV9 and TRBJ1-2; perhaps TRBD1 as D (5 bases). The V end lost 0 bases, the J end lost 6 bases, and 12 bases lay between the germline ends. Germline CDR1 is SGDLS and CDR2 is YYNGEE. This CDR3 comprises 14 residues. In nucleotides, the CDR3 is TGTGCCAGCAGCGTAGCGGGGGACGGGAATGGCTACACCTTC. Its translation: CASSVAGDGNGYTF.

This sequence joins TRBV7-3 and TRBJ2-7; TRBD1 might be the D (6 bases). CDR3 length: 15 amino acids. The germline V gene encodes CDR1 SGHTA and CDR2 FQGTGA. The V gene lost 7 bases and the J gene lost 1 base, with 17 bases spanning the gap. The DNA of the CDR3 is TGTGCCAGCACCCATGACAGGTTAATATCCTACGAGCAGTACTTC. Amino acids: CASTHDRLISYEQYF. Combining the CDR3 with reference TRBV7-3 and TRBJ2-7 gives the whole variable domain GAGVSQTPSNKVTEKGKYVELRCDPISGHTALYWYRQSLGQGPEFLIYFQGTGAADDSGLPNDRFFAVRPEGSVSTLKIQRTERGDSAVYLCASTHDRLISYEQYFGPGTRLTVT.